This T cell receptor (beta chain) was recorded in a study of lymphopenia after photon versus proton radiotherapy. Study-level points and caveats: Relative stability marked proton patients; photon patients lost diversity and naive cells. After the lymphocyte nadir, photon-treated repertoires showed oligoclonal expansion, especially of CD8+ Temra cells.

Trimming took off 4 bases at V and 0 bases at J, with 14 bases between the two ends. The CDR3 spans 16 residues. Germline lookup yields CDR1 SGDLS and CDR2 YYNGEE. Clones were sequenced by immunoSEQ multiplex PCR, and TCRdb holds only the in-frame ones, with some missing. Among approximately 15,000 clones, 82% were seen once, and the ten largest hold 25% to 30%. A note on this clone: Its antigen is as yet unknown.

The clonotype originates from a man over 45 with gastric cancer. The chain recombines TRBV9 with TRBJ2-1; D tentatively reads TRBD1 or TRBD2 (7 bases each). The specimen was peripheral blood, collected from a patient treated with photon-based radiotherapy. The CDR3 DNA reads as TGTGCCAGCAGCCAGGGGGGGCGGAGCTCCTACAATGAGCAGTTCTTC. It encodes CASSQGGRSSYNEQFF.